The clone carrying this T cell receptor beta chain was seen at least ten times. The source of the sample is a study of T-cell reconstitution after alpha-beta-depleted transplantation in children. Per germline, CDR1 MNHEY and CDR2 SVGEGT. With 7 bases clipped from V and 8 bases from J, the junction kept 29 bases outside the gene matches. There are 22 residues in the CDR3. Preparation of the TCRbeta library used unique molecular identifiers. In TCRdb, the PCR reads were re-called with MiXCR into one record per CDR3 protein. The table lists hundreds of thousands of distinct CDR3 sequences, roughly 13% of them singletons.

This clonotype was sampled from a girl aged 2-10 years with congenital amegakaryocytic thrombocytopenia, due to receive a stem cell transplant. Sample: PBMCs, taken before TCRalphabeta/CD19-depleted stem cell transplant. The genes are TRBV6-2 or TRBV6-3 and TRBJ1-4, with 12 bases lining up with TRBD1. The CDR3 reads CASKHLRSYVTRDRGLDEKLFF. As DNA, the CDR3 is TGTGCCAGCAAACACCTACGATCATACGTTACCCGGGACAGGGGGCTAGACGAAAAACTGTTTTTT.